Each of the 23 T cell receptor beta chains below was sequenced from the same sample in a study of blood T cell repertoires in COVID-19. Sequencing used immunoSEQ multiplex PCR; TCRdb keeps in-frame clones, though not all of them. The data show around 59,000 clones, about 78% seen once. The source material was peripheral blood. The source is an elderly man with acute or convalescent COVID-19.

The chain links TRBV5-6 to TRBJ1-1; TRBD1 matches at 8 bases. With 4 bases clipped from V and 4 bases from J, the junction kept 9 bases outside the gene matches. The CDR3 has 15 amino acids. Germline V gives CDR1 SGHDT, CDR2 YYEEEE. The chain's CDR3 is CASSIRDRMVTEAFF. The CDR3 coding sequence is TGTGCCAGCAGCATCCGGGACAGGATGGTCACTGAAGCTTTCTTT.

V and J are TRBV27 and TRBJ2-2; D may be TRBD1 (5 bases). V was trimmed by 2 bases and J by 4 bases, leaving 8 bases between them. There are 14 residues in the CDR3. Germline CDR1 and CDR2: MNHEY and SMNVEV (reference sequence). DNA for the CDR3: TGTGCCAGCAGTTTACAGGGATCCACCGGGGAGCTGTTTTTT. It yields the protein CASSLQGSTGELFF.

The chain links TRBV29-1 to TRBJ1-1; weak D call: TRBD1 (5 bases). The CDR3 runs 11 residues. The V and J ends lost 6 bases and 6 bases respectively, with 11 bases between them. Germline-derived CDR1 and CDR2 are SQVTM and ANQGSEA. CDR3 protein: CSVREASEAFF. CDR3 bases: TGCAGCGTCAGGGAAGCCTCTGAAGCTTTCTTT.

J is TRBJ1-3 and V is TRBV6-5; perhaps TRBD1 as D (6 bases). Trimming left V 6 bases short and J 3 bases short, with 12 bases between. This CDR3 comprises 14 residues. The germline V gene has CDR1 MNHEY and CDR2 SVGAGI. As DNA, the CDR3 is TGTGCCAGCAGCAGACAGGACCGTGGAAACACCATATATTTT. As protein: CASSRQDRGNTIYF.

Only one count was recorded for this clone. This chain joins TRBV29-1 and TRBJ1-1; TRBD1 matches 7 bases. The germline gives CDR1 SQVTM, CDR2 ANQGSEA. Trimming at V came to 6 bases and at J to 0 bases, leaving 7 bases not matched to a gene. CDR3 length: 14 residues. The CDR3 coding sequence is TGCAGCGTCGTACAGGGGTCCATGAACACTGAAGCTTTCTTT. This sequence encodes CSVVQGSMNTEAFF. The complete variable domain, with remaining parts taken from reference TRBV29-1 and TRBJ1-1, reads SAVISQKPSRDICQRGTSLTIQCQVDSQVTMMFWYRQQPGQSLTLIATANQGSEATYESGFVIDKFPISRPNLTFSTLTVSNMSPEDSSIYLCSVVQGSMNTEAFFGQGTRLTVV.

This CDR3 is CASSPPLRYSPDQPQHF. CDR3 DNA sequence: TGTGCCAGCAGCCCCCCCCTGCGATACAGTCCCGATCAGCCCCAGCATTTT. The chain combines TRBV7-8 with TRBJ1-5; D is uncertain. The V end was cut by 5 bases, the J end by 5 bases, with 22 bases between. The CDR3 has 17 residues. CDR1 and CDR2 from the germline V gene are SGHVS and FQNEAQ. The whole variable domain, remainder taken from reference TRBV7-8 and TRBJ1-5, is GAGVSQSPRYKVAKRGQDVALRCDPISGHVSLFWYQQALGQGPEFLTYFQNEAQLDKSGLPSDRFFAERPEGSVSTLKIQRTQQEDSAVYLCASSPPLRYSPDQPQHFGDGTRLSIL.

The rearrangement links TRBV25-1 to TRBJ2-1, with 9 bases identical to TRBD2. The trim removed 7 bases at V and 7 bases at J, leaving 11 bases unmatched. The germline CDR1 and CDR2 sequences are MGHDK and SYGVNS. This CDR3 spans 15 amino acids. The CDR3 loop is CASNSGGRGGNEQFF. CDR3 DNA sequence: TGTGCCAGCAACTCTGGCGGGAGGGGCGGGAATGAGCAGTTCTTC.

The rearrangement uses TRBV6-5 and TRBJ1-1; 11 bases are shared with TRBD1. The CDR3 loop spans 15 amino acids. Germline CDR1 and CDR2: MNHEY and SVGAGI. V shed 4 bases and J 2 bases; nucleotides not matched to a gene: 3. The CDR3 spells CASSSGQGGNTEAFF. CDR3 sequence (DNA): TGTGCCAGCAGTTCGGGACAGGGGGGAAACACTGAAGCTTTCTTT.

The chain employs TRBV24-1 and TRBJ1-2; TRBD1 matches 10 bases. The CDR3 runs to 15 residues. The germline V gene has CDR1 KGHDR and CDR2 SFDVKD. V lost 3 bases, J lost 6 bases, and 6 bases stayed unmatched. The DNA for the CDR3 is TGTGCCACCAGTGATCTCGGGACAGGGGCGGATGGCTACACCTTC. This gives the protein CATSDLGTGADGYTF.

V and J are TRBV5-6 and TRBJ1-2, with TRBD1 matching over 7 bases. V lost 4 bases to trimming and J lost 6 bases; unmatched junction nucleotides: 6. The CDR3 spans 13 residues. The V gene's germline CDR1 is SGHDT and CDR2 YYEEEE. DNA of the CDR3: TGTGCCAGCAGCCTGACAGGGAGGAATGGCTACACCTTC. It translates to CASSLTGRNGYTF.

The chain recombines TRBV4-1 with TRBJ2-1; TRBD1 aligns across 7 bases. The CDR3 consists of 16 residues. J gave up 1 base and V 2 bases, and 5 bases lay outside the gene matches. CDR1 is MGHRA, CDR2 YSYEKL, per germline. The CDR3 bases are TGCGCCAGCAGCCAACTACAGGGGTGGTCCTACAATGAGCAGTTCTTC. It encodes CASSQLQGWSYNEQFF.

V usage is TRBV7-9 and J usage is TRBJ1-1; D ambiguous. Between the trimmed V and J ends, which lost 5 bases and 2 bases, there was a span of 12 bases. This CDR3 has 14 amino acids. Per the germline V gene, CDR1 is SEHNR and CDR2 is FQNEAQ (reference sequence). The CDR3 spells CASSPPSGNTEAFF. The CDR3 region has the DNA TGTGCCAGCAGCCCCCCATCGGGTAACACTGAAGCTTTCTTT.

This chain connects TRBV6-2 or TRBV6-3 to TRBJ2-1; TRBD2 agrees at 8 bases. The CDR3 totals 17 residues. Germline V lookup: CDR1 MNHEY, CDR2 SVGEGT. J lost 5 bases, V lost 5 bases, and 14 bases had no gene match. The CDR3 nucleotides are TGTGCCAGCAGTCCCATGAGGGGAGCGGGAGTAGACAATGAGCAGTTCTTC. This encodes CASSPMRGAGVDNEQFF.

This chain connects TRBV12-1 to TRBJ2-5; the D segment call TRBD2 is taken from the table without a DNA check. TRBV12-1 is described as a pseudogene. The CDR3 length is 16 residues. The chain's CDR3 is CASSFTREVIRETQYF. The CDR3 region has the DNA TGTGCCAGCAGCTTTACGCGGGAGGTGATCAGGGAGACCCAGTACTTC.

The chain recombines TRBV6-5 with TRBJ2-5, with 9 positions matching TRBD1. The CDR3 runs 15 residues. CDR1 is MNHEY and CDR2 is SVGAGI in the germline V gene. V shed 5 bases and J 5 bases; nucleotides not matched to a gene: 9. CDR3 residues: CASSPQGTGWETQYF. The CDR3 DNA reads as TGTGCCAGCAGTCCCCAGGGGACAGGGTGGGAGACCCAGTACTTC.

The genes are TRBV27 and TRBJ2-7, with TRBD2 matching over 9 bases. Trimming took 8 bases from V and 5 from J; bases not matched to a gene: 10. Germline V gene sequence: CDR1 MNHEY, CDR2 SMNVEV (reference sequence). CDR3 length: 14 amino acids. CDR3 sequence reads: CASRRSGLANEQYF. In DNA form, the CDR3 reads TGTGCCAGCCGTAGATCGGGACTAGCCAACGAGCAGTACTTC.

This chain uses TRBV5-1 with TRBJ2-2; 8 nucleotides line up with TRBD1. V dropped 3 bases and J dropped 4; count of bases not matched to a gene: 2. The length of the CDR3 is 14 residues. The germline CDR1 and CDR2 sequences are SGHRS and YFSETQ. CDR3 coding DNA: TGCGCCAGCAGCTGGACAGGGAGCACCGGGGAGCTGTTTTTT. This encodes CASSWTGSTGELFF.

The rearrangement joins TRBV5-4 to TRBJ2-7; TRBD2 aligns across 9 bases. V lost 4 bases and J lost 2; bases outside the gene matches: 7. The CDR3 loop spans 15 amino acids. The germline gives CDR1 SGHNT, CDR2 YYREEE (reference sequence). Here the CDR3 reads CASSRGASGTYEQYF. As DNA, the CDR3 is TGTGCCAGCAGCCGAGGGGCTAGCGGGACCTACGAGCAGTACTTC.

V is TRBV5-6 and J is TRBJ2-7; 9 bases line up with TRBD2. The CDR3 length is 15 residues. V lost 0 bases, J lost 2 bases, and 3 bases stayed unmatched. Germline CDR1 and CDR2: SGHDT and YYEEEE. CDR3 in DNA: TGTGCCAGCAGCTTGGGGCTAGCGGGGACCTACGAGCAGTACTTC. Residues: CASSLGLAGTYEQYF. Full variable domain (rest looked up from reference TRBV5-6 and TRBJ2-7): DAGVTQSPTHLIKTRGQQVTLRCSPKSGHDTVSWYQQALGQGPQFIFQYYEEEERQRGNFPDRFSGHQFPNYSSELNVNALLLGDSALYLCASSLGLAGTYEQYFGPGTRLTVT.

The chain joins TRBV11-3 to TRBJ2-3; possible D gene TRBD2, 6 bases. Deletions cut 0 bases from V and 0 bases from J, with 10 bases between. This CDR3 has 16 residues. Per germline, CDR1 SGHNT and CDR2 YENEEA. The CDR3 bases are TGTGCCAGCAGCTTAGAAGGCGGGGATAGCACAGATACGCAGTATTTT. It specifies CASSLEGGDSTDTQYF.

This clone came up a few times. V usage is TRBV2 and J usage is TRBJ1-4, with 7 bases identical to TRBD1. J gave up 4 bases and V 6 bases, and 2 bases lay outside the gene matches. The CDR3 has 13 residues. The germline gives CDR1 SNHLY, CDR2 FYNNEI. The CDR3 protein is CASRGQNNEKLFF. CDR3 coding DNA: TGTGCCAGCAGGGGACAGAATAATGAAAAACTGTTTTTT.

The V call is TRBV7-9, the J call TRBJ1-2; D not certain. Germline lookup yields CDR1 SEHNR and CDR2 FQNEAQ (reference sequence). The CDR3 has 13 residues. V lost 1 base to trimming and J lost 9 bases, with 12 bases between them. The CDR3 region is CASSLVLRASYTF. Here the CDR3 DNA reads TGTGCCAGCAGCTTAGTGTTGAGGGCCAGCTACACCTTC.

This clone was observed a few times. This chain connects TRBV2 to TRBJ1-2; 7 bases are a match to TRBD1. From germline, CDR1 is SNHLY and CDR2 FYNNEI. This CDR3 is 12 amino acids long. V lost 3 bases and J lost 6; bases outside the gene matches: 1. CDR3 in DNA: TGTGCCAGCAGTGATGACAGGGATGGCTACACCTTC. As protein: CASSDDRDGYTF.